Included here is one TCR beta chain sequence, with context. Its target antigen remains unknown. Base qualities were left out, and no much larger clone turns up one base away. Enrolling through a virtual design, the prospective study's participants ranged in age from roughly 18 to 95 years and lived across some 23 United States geographic areas. Cohort assignment in the prospective study relied on participant-reported clinical history from a screening survey and a study questionnaire. In the prospective study, mobile phlebotomists collected whole blood, serum and a nasopharyngeal or oropharyngeal swab from each participant. Over a 2-month period, participants in the prospective study had the option of providing additional blood draws and questionnaires. Before DNA extraction, blood samples from the prospective study were shipped at room temperature or frozen. The sample is drawn from a study of blood T cell repertoires in COVID-19 (dated by TCRdb to about 2020). Study-level background: Samples from collaborators originated in the United States, Italy and Spain and spanned both the acute and convalescent phases of COVID-19. Deeply sampled blood TCRbeta repertoires from subjects exposed to, actively infected with, or recovered from COVID-19 were included in the dataset. The repertoires were released in a freely available public database meant as a resource for research on the immune response to SARS-CoV-2. The samples were drawn from the first 160 participants of the ongoing ImmuneRACE study and from about 1,200 subjects provided by 6 global collaborators. Where available, HLA class I and class II types were obtained from metadata supplied by the sample provider rather than from assay-based typing. The prospective study material was composed of cDNA or gDNA derived from T cells, B-cell-depleted T cells, or PBMCs. Nearly every sample came with metadata listing a de-identified subject ID, COVID-19 status, age in years and sex.

The CDR3 sequence holds 14 residues, the cysteine and phenylalanine included. Left in the record is the CDR3 DNA by itself, 42 bases read in frame from the first base. V drops 4 bases and J drops 3 bases, leaving 13 bases in between. The CDR1 and CDR2 encoded by the germline V gene are MNHEY and SVGEGT. TCRbeta CDR3 regions were amplified from genomic DNA by means of the immunoSEQ Assay, a bias-controlled multiplex PCR. From the authors' description of their analysis: The number of nucleated cells in each sample was estimated from the amplification of reference gene primers within the assay. To quantify the absolute abundance of each unique TCRbeta CDR3 rearrangement, sequence reads were collapsed and filtered. For each sample, productive Simpson clonality was calculated as the square root of Simpson's diversity index across productive rearrangements. Held by TCRdb, this immuneACCESS table contains in-frame sequences only and omits some clones. Under half of the omission traces to an unresolved V gene where checked; the cause of the rest is unknown. V and J calls and clone size are those listed in that table; D and trimming were worked out from the DNA. The sample profile shows roughly 430,000 clones; roughly 88% of them were found once. The leading ten clones occupy roughly 2% of the sample.

Points the paper makes about the study in general: Clinical and demographic metadata were provided uncurated, with the amount varying by source and participant.

The source material was PBMCs or T cells enriched from blood (not recorded which). The rearranged segments are TRBV6-2 or TRBV6-3 and TRBJ2-7, with the D gene not confidently named. The sequence was collected from a woman in her forties with acute COVID-19. Here is the DNA: TGTGCCAGCAGTTCCGTTGACACTTTCTACGAGCAGTACTTC. Translated, this gives CASSSVDTFYEQYF.